One and the same sample provided the 7 T cell receptor beta chains below, sequenced in a study of Tregs in tolerant kidney transplant recipients. TCRdb keeps only in-frame clones here, not all; method: immunoSEQ multiplex PCR. This table holds approximately 100,000 clones, over 85% found once. Sequencing used CD4+ T cells from blood, obtained before the transplant. The receptor source for this set is a human donor who received a combined kidney and bone marrow transplant.

The CDR3 sequence is CASSYWGRAGAYEQYF. Here the CDR3 DNA reads TGTGCCAGCAGTTATTGGGGGAGGGCGGGGGCCTACGAGCAGTACTTC. This chain links TRBV6-5 with TRBJ2-7, with TRBD2 matching 7 bases. Losses at the gene ends were 3 bases for V and 2 bases for J; bases not matched to a gene: 10. The CDR3 is 16 residues long. Germline CDR1 reads MNHEY; CDR2 reads SVGAGI.

This clone was detected only once. CDR3: CASSPGTGNQETQYF. In DNA, the CDR3 is TGTGCCAGCTCACCAGGGACAGGAAACCAAGAGACCCAGTACTTC. V and J are TRBV18 and TRBJ2-5, with 8 bases identical to TRBD1. CDR1 and CDR2 (germline): KGHSH, LQKENI. The trim removed 2 bases at V and 0 bases at J, leaving 2 bases unmatched. The CDR3 has 15 residues.

CDR3 region: CASSSDRAGGELFF. The CDR3 region has the DNA TGCGCCAGCAGCTCCGACAGGGCGGGCGGGGAGCTGTTTTTT. The chain is built from TRBV5-1 and TRBJ2-2, with TRBD1 matching over 7 bases. The germline CDR1 and CDR2 sequences are SGHRS and YFSETQ. V lost 3 bases and J lost 7; bases outside the gene matches: 6. This CDR3 comprises 14 residues.

The chain combines TRBV20-1 with TRBJ2-5; no clear D. Deletions cut 7 bases from V and 2 bases from J, with 8 bases between. Germline V gives CDR1 DFQATT, CDR2 SNEGSKA (reference sequence). CDR3 size: 11 residues. This chain's CDR3 is CSVSIQETQYF. The CDR3 DNA reads TGCAGTGTCAGTATACAAGAGACCCAGTACTTC.

This clone ranks as medium-sized. This chain connects TRBV5-6 to TRBJ1-1; 8 nucleotides line up with TRBD1. V lost 1 base and J lost 7; bases outside the gene matches: 9. Looked up from germline, CDR1 is SGHDT and CDR2 is YYEEEE. The CDR3 runs 15 residues. The DNA for the CDR3 is TGTGCCAGCAGCTTGAGACCTATAGGACAGGGTGAAGCTTTCTTT. Protein product: CASSLRPIGQGEAFF.

DNA of the CDR3: TGTGCCAGCAGCTCCCGACTAGCGGGACTAAATGAGCAGTTCTTC. It translates to CASSSRLAGLNEQFF. This chain connects TRBV7-3 to TRBJ2-1; 11 bases map to TRBD2. This CDR3 comprises 15 residues. Germline V gives CDR1 SGHTA, CDR2 FQGTGA. After removal of 4 bases from V and 7 bases from J, the junction contained 6 bases not matched to a gene.

The chain has TRBV29-1 and TRBJ1-1, with 9 bases identical to TRBD1. Germline V gene lookup returns CDR1 SQVTM and CDR2 ANQGSEA. V lost 4 bases, J lost 0 bases, and 6 bases stayed unmatched. This CDR3 region has 15 residues. The CDR3 DNA reads TGCAGCGTTGTTTTGGACAGGGGCATGAACACTGAAGCTTTCTTT. It translates to CSVVLDRGMNTEAFF.